The next 7 T cell receptor beta chains were all read from a single sample in a study of cytomegalovirus exposure and HLA in healthy donors. Use of 60 Vbeta and 13 Jbeta primers characterized the PCR. Here immunoSEQ multiplex PCR was the method, and the copy in TCRdb shows in-frame clones only, minus some. This sample yields around 170,000 clones, of which approximately 81% are seen a single time; 3.8% belongs to the top ten. Sequences were obtained from PBMCs. These receptors were collected from a man aged 45-65 years in good health and CMV-seronegative.

The V and J genes are TRBV6-5 and TRBJ2-3; 7 bases map to TRBD2. CDR1 is MNHEY and CDR2 is SVGAGI in the germline V gene. V shed 8 bases and J 0 bases; nucleotides not matched to a gene: 8. This CDR3 region has 15 residues. CDR3 sequence reads: CASYRKAGSTDTQYF. The CDR3 DNA follows: TGTGCCAGCTACAGAAAAGCGGGGAGCACAGATACGCAGTATTTT.

The V and J genes are TRBV4-3 and TRBJ1-6, with D unclear. Germline values: CDR1 LGHNA, CDR2 YSLEER. V gave up 0 bases and J gave up 0 bases, with 6 bases separating them. The CDR3 runs 16 residues. The CDR3 reads CASSQDKSSYNSPLHF. CDR3 nucleotides: TGCGCCAGCAGCCAAGATAAGAGCTCCTATAATTCACCCCTCCACTTT.

The chain carries TRBV2 and TRBJ2-7; D remains ambiguous. This CDR3 has 11 amino acids. V was clipped by 8 bases and J by 3 bases, with 8 bases between them. The germline V gene encodes CDR1 SNHLY and CDR2 FYNNEI. CDR3 nucleotide sequence: TGTGCCAGCGGGCAAGACTACGAGCAGTACTTC. As protein: CASGQDYEQYF.

The rearrangement joins TRBV27 to TRBJ2-7; possible D gene TRBD1, 5 bases. Germline loops: CDR1 MNHEY, CDR2 SMNVEV (reference sequence). CDR3 length: 12 residues. The V end was cut by 3 bases, the J end by 6 bases, with 9 bases between. CDR3 in amino acids: CASSFPGSEQYF. CDR3 nucleotides: TGTGCCAGCAGTTTTCCAGGGTCCGAGCAGTACTTC.

This sequence joins TRBV7-2 and TRBJ2-3; perhaps TRBD1 as D (5 bases). V was trimmed by 0 bases and J by 7 bases, leaving 14 bases between them. Germline CDR1 reads SGHTA; CDR2 reads FQGNSA. CDR3 size: 15 residues. Here the CDR3 DNA reads TGTGCCAGCAGCTTAGCCCACTCAGGGCGGAATACGCAGTATTTT. It specifies CASSLAHSGRNTQYF.

The chain links TRBV9 to TRBJ2-2, with 11 bases fitting TRBD2. There are 17 residues in the CDR3. Germline CDR1 is SGDLS and CDR2 is YYNGEE. The ends lost 3 bases at V and 3 bases at J; junction bases unmatched: 7. In DNA, the CDR3 is TGTGCCAGCAGCGCGATAACTAGCGGGGGATACACCGGGGAGCTGTTTTTT. It translates to CASSAITSGGYTGELFF.

The chain recombines TRBV6-6 with TRBJ2-1, with 10 positions matching TRBD1. Per germline, CDR1 MNHNY and CDR2 SVGAGI (reference sequence). The length of the CDR3 is 13 residues. CDR3 DNA: TGTGTCTCAGCATGGGACAGGGGCAATGAGCAGTTCTTC. Protein: CVSAWDRGNEQFF.